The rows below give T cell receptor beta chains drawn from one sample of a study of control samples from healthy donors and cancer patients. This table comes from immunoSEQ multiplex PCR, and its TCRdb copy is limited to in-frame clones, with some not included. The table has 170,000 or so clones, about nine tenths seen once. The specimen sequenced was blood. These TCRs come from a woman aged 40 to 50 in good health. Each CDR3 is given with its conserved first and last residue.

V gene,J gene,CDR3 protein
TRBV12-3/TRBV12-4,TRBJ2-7,CASSFSRGDEQYF
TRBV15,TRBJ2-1,CATSRVWDSEQFF
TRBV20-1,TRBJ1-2,CSASSLAGGSGYTF
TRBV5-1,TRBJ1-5,CASSPGTGGSNQPQHF
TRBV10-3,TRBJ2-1,CAISKGGIQYNEQFF
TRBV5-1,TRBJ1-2,CASSVNDEGYTF
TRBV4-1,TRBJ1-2,CASSQASLIYGYTF
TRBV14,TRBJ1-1,CASRFTGLGRAFF
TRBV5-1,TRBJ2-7,CASSPPGGYSYEQYF
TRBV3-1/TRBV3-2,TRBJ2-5,CASSRSGGRETQYF
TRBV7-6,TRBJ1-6,CASSQGQGAYSPLHF
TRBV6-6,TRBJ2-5,CASSYGQEAQYF
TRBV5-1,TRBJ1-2,CASSSGTGGYYGYTF
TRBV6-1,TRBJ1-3,CASCDRASGNTIYF
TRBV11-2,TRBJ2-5,CASSFGRGSRETQYF
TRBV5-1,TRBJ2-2,CASSSSSGPGTGELFF
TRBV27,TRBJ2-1,CASKSTGGAYNEQFF
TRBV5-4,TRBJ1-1,CASSKGKGAVLTEAFF
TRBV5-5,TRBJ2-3,CASDSGGAGDTQYF
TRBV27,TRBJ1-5,CASSLTGVHQPQHF
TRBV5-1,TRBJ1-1,CASSLEGNTEAFF
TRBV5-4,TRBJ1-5,CASSIWTGRGNQPQHF
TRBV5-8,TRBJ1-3,CASSFVRNTIYF
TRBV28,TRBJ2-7,CASSLASWEQYF
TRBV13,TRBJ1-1,CASSLAANTEAFF
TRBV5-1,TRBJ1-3,CASSLGDLGNTIYF
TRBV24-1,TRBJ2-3,CATSEGYRFTDTQYF
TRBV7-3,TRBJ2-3,CASSAAAFSDTQYF
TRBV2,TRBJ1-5,CASSTGFNQPQHF
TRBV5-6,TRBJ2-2,CASSPLGSGGSNTGELFF
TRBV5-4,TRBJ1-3,CASSSDGAGNTIYF
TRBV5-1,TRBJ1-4,CASSRGQGTNEKLFF
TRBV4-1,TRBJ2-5,CASSQTGSGGSQETQYF
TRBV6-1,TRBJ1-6,CASSEGRTHYNSPLHF
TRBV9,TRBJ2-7,CASSAGGQSYEQYF
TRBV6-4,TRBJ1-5,CASSDSSTNNQPQHF
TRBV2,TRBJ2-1,CASSDGGNNEQFF
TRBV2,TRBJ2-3,CASSTQRGAPDTQYF
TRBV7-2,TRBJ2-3,CASSSERSSPVYF
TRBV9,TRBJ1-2,CASSLTGGRDGYTF
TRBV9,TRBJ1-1,CASSVAWQNTEAFF
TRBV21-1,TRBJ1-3,CATSGLIKGLSGNTIYF